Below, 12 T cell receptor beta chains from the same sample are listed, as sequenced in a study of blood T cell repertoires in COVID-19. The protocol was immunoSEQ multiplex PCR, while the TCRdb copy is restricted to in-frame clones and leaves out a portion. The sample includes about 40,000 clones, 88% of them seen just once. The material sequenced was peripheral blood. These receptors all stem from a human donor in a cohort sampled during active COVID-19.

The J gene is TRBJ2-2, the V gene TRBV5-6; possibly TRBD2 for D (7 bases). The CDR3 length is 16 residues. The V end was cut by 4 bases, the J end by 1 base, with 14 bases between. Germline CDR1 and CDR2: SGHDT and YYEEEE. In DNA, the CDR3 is TGTGCCAGCAGCCCGGGGGGCAGGGTGAACACCGGGGAGCTGTTTTTT. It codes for CASSPGGRVNTGELFF.

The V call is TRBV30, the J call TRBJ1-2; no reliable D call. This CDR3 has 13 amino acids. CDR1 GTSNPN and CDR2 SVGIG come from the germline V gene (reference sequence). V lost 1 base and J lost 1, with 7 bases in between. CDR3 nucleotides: TGTGCCTGGAGTGCACAGATTAACTATGGCTACACCTTC. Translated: CAWSAQINYGYTF. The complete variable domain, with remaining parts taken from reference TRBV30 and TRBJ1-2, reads SQTIHQWPATLVQPVGSPLSLECTVEGTSNPNLYWYRQAAGRGLQLLFYSVGIGQISSEVPQNLSASRPQDRQFILSSKKLLLSDSGFYLCAWSAQINYGYTFGSGTRLTVV.

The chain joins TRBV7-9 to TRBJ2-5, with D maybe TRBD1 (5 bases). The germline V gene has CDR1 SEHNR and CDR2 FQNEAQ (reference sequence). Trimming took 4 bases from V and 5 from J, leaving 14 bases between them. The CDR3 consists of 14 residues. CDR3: CASSSDFGAETQYF. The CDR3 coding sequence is TGTGCCAGCAGCTCTGATTTTGGGGCTGAGACCCAGTACTTC.

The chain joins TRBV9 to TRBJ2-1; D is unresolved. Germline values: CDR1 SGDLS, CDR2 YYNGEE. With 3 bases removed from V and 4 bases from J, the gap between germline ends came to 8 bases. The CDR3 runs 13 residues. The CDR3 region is CASSAREYNEQFF. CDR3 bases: TGTGCCAGCAGCGCGCGAGAGTACAATGAGCAGTTCTTC. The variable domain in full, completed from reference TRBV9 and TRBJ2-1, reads DSGVTQTPKHLITATGQRVTLRCSPRSGDLSVYWYQQSLDQGLQFLIQYYNGEERAKGNILERFSAQQFPDLHSELNLSSLELGDSALYFCASSAREYNEQFFGPGTRLTVL.

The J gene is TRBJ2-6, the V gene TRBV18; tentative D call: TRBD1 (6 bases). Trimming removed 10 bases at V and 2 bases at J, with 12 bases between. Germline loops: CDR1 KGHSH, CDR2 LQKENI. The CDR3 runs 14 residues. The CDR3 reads CATTPGAGANVLTF. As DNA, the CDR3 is TGTGCCACGACACCAGGGGCTGGGGCCAACGTCCTGACTTTC.

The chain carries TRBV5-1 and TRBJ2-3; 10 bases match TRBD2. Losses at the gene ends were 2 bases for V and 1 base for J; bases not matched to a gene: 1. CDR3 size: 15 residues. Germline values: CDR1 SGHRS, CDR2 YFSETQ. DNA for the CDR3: TGCGCCAGCAGCTTCCTAGCGGGGGGCACAGATACGCAGTATTTT. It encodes CASSFLAGGTDTQYF.

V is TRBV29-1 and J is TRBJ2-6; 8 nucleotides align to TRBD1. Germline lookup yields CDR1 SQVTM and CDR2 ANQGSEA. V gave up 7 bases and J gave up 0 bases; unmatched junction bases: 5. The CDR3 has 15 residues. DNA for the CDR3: TGCAGCGCAGGACAGGGAAGCTCTGGGGCCAACGTCCTGACTTTC. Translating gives CSAGQGSSGANVLTF.

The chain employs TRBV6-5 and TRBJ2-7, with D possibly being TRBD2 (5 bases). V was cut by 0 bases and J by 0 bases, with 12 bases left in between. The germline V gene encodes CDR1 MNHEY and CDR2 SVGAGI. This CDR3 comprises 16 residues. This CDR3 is CASSYSRRSASYEQYF. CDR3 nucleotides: TGTGCCAGCAGTTACTCGAGGAGGTCAGCCTCCTACGAGCAGTACTTC.

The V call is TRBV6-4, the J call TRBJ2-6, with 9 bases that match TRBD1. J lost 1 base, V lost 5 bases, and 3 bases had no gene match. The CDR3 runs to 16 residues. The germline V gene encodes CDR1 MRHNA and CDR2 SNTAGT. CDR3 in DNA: TGTGCCAGCAGTCGGGACAGGGCTTCTGGGGCCAACGTCCTGACTTTC. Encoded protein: CASSRDRASGANVLTF.

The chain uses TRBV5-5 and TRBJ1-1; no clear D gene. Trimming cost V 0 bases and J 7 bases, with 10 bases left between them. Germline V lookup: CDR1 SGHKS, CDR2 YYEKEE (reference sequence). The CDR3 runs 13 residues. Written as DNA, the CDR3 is TGTGCCAGCAGCTTGGGAACAGTTGGTGAAGCTTTCTTT. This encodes CASSLGTVGEAFF.

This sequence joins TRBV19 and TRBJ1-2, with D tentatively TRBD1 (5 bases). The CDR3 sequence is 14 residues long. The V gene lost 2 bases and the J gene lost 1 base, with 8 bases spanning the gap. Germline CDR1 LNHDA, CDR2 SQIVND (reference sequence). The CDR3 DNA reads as TGTGCCAGTAGTATACAGGGCCATAACTATGGCTACACCTTC. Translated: CASSIQGHNYGYTF.

Here the CDR3 reads CASSQRGPYNEQFF. DNA of the CDR3: TGTGCCAGCAGCCAGCGGGGACCCTACAATGAGCAGTTCTTC. The chain is built from TRBV7-3 and TRBJ2-1, with 7 bases lining up with TRBD2. Germline CDR1 is SGHTA and CDR2 is FQGTGA. This CDR3 comprises 14 residues. The trim removed 5 bases at V and 2 bases at J, leaving 3 bases unmatched. Full variable domain (missing parts from reference TRBV7-3 and TRBJ2-1): GAGVSQTPSNKVTEKGKYVELRCDPISGHTALYWYRQSLGQGPEFLIYFQGTGAADDSGLPNDRFFAVRPEGSVSTLKIQRTERGDSAVYLCASSQRGPYNEQFFGPGTRLTVL.